These 26 T cell receptor beta chains were all obtained from the same sample, sequenced in a study of OX40 agonist ivuxolimab in advanced cancers. Profiled with immunoSEQ multiplex PCR; TCRdb holds only in-frame clones, not every one. The data show around 80,000 clones, with approximately 89% seen just once and 2% to 2.5% held by the top ten. The sequencing here drew on CD4+ or CD8+ T cells sorted from blood, taken in a trial of the OX40 agonist ivuxolimab. These receptors were collected from an adult with an advanced solid tumor such as melanoma, head and neck, liver or kidney cancer.

The chain recombines TRBV6-5 with TRBJ1-1, with D possibly being TRBD1 (5 bases). The CDR3 runs 12 residues. Germline CDR1 reads MNHEY; CDR2 reads SVGAGI. Trimming cost V 6 bases and J 4 bases, with 9 bases left between them. CDR3 in amino acids: CASSQGPTEAFF. The CDR3 bases are TGTGCCAGCAGCCAGGGACCCACTGAAGCTTTCTTT.

This chain links TRBV18 with TRBJ2-7, with D unresolved. This CDR3 is 16 amino acids long. V lost 2 bases, J lost 5 bases, and 19 bases lay in between. Germline V gives CDR1 KGHSH, CDR2 LQKENI. The CDR3 region is CASSPAVWRNGDEQYF. The CDR3, as DNA: TGTGCCAGCTCACCAGCCGTTTGGCGTAACGGCGACGAGCAGTACTTC.

J is TRBJ2-2 and V is TRBV2, with 11 bases matching TRBD2. CDR1 and CDR2 (germline): SNHLY, FYNNEI. The CDR3 contains 16 residues. The J segment lost 2 bases and the V segment lost 8 bases, leaving 7 bases of the junction unmatched. The DNA for the CDR3 is TGTGCCAGCGGAAGACTAGCGGGGACCAACACCGGGGAGCTGTTTTTT. This translates into CASGRLAGTNTGELFF. Based on the CDR3 plus reference TRBV2 and TRBJ2-2, the full variable domain is EPEVTQTPSHQVTQMGQEVILRCVPISNHLYFYWYRQILGQKVEFLVSFYNNEISEKSEIFDDQFSVERPDGSNFTLKIRSTKLEDSAMYFCASGRLAGTNTGELFFGEGSRLTVL.

The V and J genes are TRBV30 and TRBJ2-5, with a tentative D call TRBD1 (5 bases). This CDR3 is 13 amino acids long. The germline V and J ends were trimmed by 2 bases and 4 bases, with 11 bases remaining between them. Germline V gene lookup returns CDR1 GTSNPN and CDR2 SVGIG (reference sequence). Here the CDR3 DNA reads TGTGCCTGGAGTCAGGGCAGCTCAGAGACCCAGTACTTC. Translation: CAWSQGSSETQYF.

Details on this clone: The junction shows a germline mismatch at one end, possibly a read error. V is TRBV2 and J is TRBJ1-2, with 7 nucleotides matching TRBD1. Germline V lookup: CDR1 SNHLY, CDR2 FYNNEI. The CDR3 has 16 residues. CDR3 in amino acids: CASSEGDRVTSYGYTF. The CDR3 region has the DNA TGTGCCAGCAGCGAAGGTGACAGGGTGACCTCCTATGGCTACACCTTC.

This rearrangement joins TRBV5-1 to TRBJ2-7; 7 nucleotides line up with TRBD1. This CDR3 is built from 16 residues. Looked up from germline, CDR1 is SGHRS and CDR2 is YFSETQ. V lost 4 bases to trimming and J lost 5 bases; unmatched junction nucleotides: 15. The CDR3 spells CASSLTSGTVVHEQYF. CDR3 DNA: TGCGCCAGCAGCCTGACATCCGGGACAGTTGTCCACGAGCAGTACTTC.

The gene calls are TRBV2 and TRBJ1-1; D is undetermined. Germline-derived CDR1 and CDR2 are SNHLY and FYNNEI. Trimming stripped 3 bases from V and 4 bases from J, with 9 bases between. The CDR3 is 13 residues long. The CDR3 spells CASSEEGFTEAFF. The CDR3 DNA is TGTGCCAGCAGTGAGGAAGGGTTCACTGAAGCTTTCTTT.

This clone was counted a few times. The J gene is TRBJ1-1, the V gene TRBV7-2; TRBD1 aligns across 10 bases. The J segment lost 4 bases and the V segment lost 6 bases, leaving 5 bases of the junction unmatched. This CDR3 spans 14 amino acids. Per the germline V gene, CDR1 is SGHTA and CDR2 is FQGNSA. Written as DNA, the CDR3 is TGTGCCAGCAGTAAAAGGACAGGGGGCACTGAAGCTTTCTTT. The encoded protein is CASSKRTGGTEAFF. The whole variable domain, filled in from reference TRBV7-2 and TRBJ1-1, reads GAGVSQSPSNKVTEKGKDVELRCDPISGHTALYWYRQSLGQGLEFLIYFQGNSAPDKSGLPSDRFSAERTGGSVSTLTIQRTQQEDSAVYLCASSKRTGGTEAFFGQGTRLTVV.

The chain uses TRBV27 and TRBJ1-2, with D tentatively TRBD1 (5 bases). Trimming cost V 5 bases and J 0 bases, with 13 bases left between them. CDR1 and CDR2 from the germline V gene are MNHEY and SMNVEV (reference sequence). This CDR3 spans 15 amino acids. CDR3 residues: CASSPLDRPNYGYTF. DNA of the CDR3: TGTGCCAGCAGTCCATTAGACAGACCTAACTATGGCTACACCTTC.

The chain joins TRBV13 to TRBJ2-3, with TRBD2 matching over 14 bases. The V segment lost 5 bases and the J segment 0 bases; nucleotides outside the gene matches: 4. CDR3 size: 17 residues. Germline CDR1 reads PRHDT; CDR2 reads FYEKMQ (reference sequence). The CDR3 DNA is TGTGCCAGCAGCATCCGACTAGCGGGGGGGAGCACAGATACGCAGTATTTT. It specifies CASSIRLAGGSTDTQYF.

This clone was seen more than once but under ten times. The V call is TRBV18, the J call TRBJ2-7; D remains unclear. Germline V lookup: CDR1 KGHSH, CDR2 LQKENI. The CDR3 is 12 residues long. Trimming cost V 11 bases and J 2 bases, with 13 bases left between them. CDR3 loop: CAGSDSTYEQYF. For the CDR3, the DNA is TGTGCCGGATCCGACTCCACCTACGAGCAGTACTTC.

This chain connects TRBV5-4 to TRBJ2-2, with TRBD2 matching 11 bases. The CDR3 spans 16 residues. Looked up from germline, CDR1 is SGHNT and CDR2 is YYREEE (reference sequence). With 3 bases clipped from V and 4 bases from J, the junction kept 5 bases outside the gene matches. In DNA form, the CDR3 reads TGTGCCAGCAGCTCGGTAGCGGGAGGGAGCACCGGGGAGCTGTTTTTT. It specifies CASSSVAGGSTGELFF.

The J gene is TRBJ2-3, the V gene TRBV7-2; D gene unclear. Trimming cost V 4 bases and J 2 bases, with 10 bases left between them. The germline V gene has CDR1 SGHTA and CDR2 FQGNSA. CDR3 length equals 14 residues. CDR3: CASSSTPTTDTQYF. The CDR3 nucleotides are TGTGCCAGCAGCTCAACCCCGACCACAGATACGCAGTATTTT.

The V call is TRBV6-1, the J call TRBJ2-1; D gene unclear. CDR1 is MNHNS, CDR2 SASEGT, per germline. CDR3 size: 14 residues. V was pared by 8 bases and J by 0 bases, with 11 bases between. CDR3 residues: CASSRLASYNEQFF. The CDR3 coding sequence is TGTGCCAGCTCCAGGTTAGCCTCCTACAATGAGCAGTTCTTC.

The chain is built from TRBV7-9 and TRBJ2-7, with D perhaps being TRBD1 or TRBD2 (6 bases each). The CDR3 has 17 residues. Trimming stripped 1 base from V and 3 bases from J, with 19 bases between. Germline lookup yields CDR1 SEHNR and CDR2 FQNEAQ (reference sequence). The CDR3 loop is CASSLVGGTKGGYEQYF. CDR3 DNA: TGTGCCAGCAGCTTAGTTGGGGGCACAAAGGGGGGCTACGAGCAGTACTTC.

The gene calls are TRBV19 and TRBJ2-5; possibly TRBD1 for D (6 bases). V lost 3 bases, J lost 4 bases, and 12 bases lay in between. The germline V gene encodes CDR1 LNHDA and CDR2 SQIVND (reference sequence). The CDR3 consists of 14 residues. The CDR3 reads CASSIQGLGETQYF. The CDR3 DNA follows: TGTGCCAGTAGTATTCAGGGGCTGGGAGAGACCCAGTACTTC.

J is TRBJ2-2 and V is TRBV2; 9 positions match TRBD1. V gave up 5 bases and J gave up 5 bases; unmatched junction bases: 9. Germline V gene lookup returns CDR1 SNHLY and CDR2 FYNNEI. The CDR3 consists of 16 residues. CDR3 residues: CASSRTRDRATGELFF. Here the CDR3 DNA reads TGTGCCAGCAGTCGCACCCGGGACAGGGCTACCGGGGAGCTGTTTTTT.

The rearrangement uses TRBV18 and TRBJ2-3, with TRBD2 matching over 7 bases. Germline trimming cut 4 bases from V and 4 bases from J; bases unmatched to any gene: 11. The CDR3 covers 16 residues. The germline CDR1 and CDR2 sequences are KGHSH and LQKENI. In nucleotides, the CDR3 is TGTGCCAGCTCACGGGGGAGGGCCCCTCCCCCAGATACGCAGTATTTT. This encodes CASSRGRAPPPDTQYF.

The gene calls are TRBV10-3 and TRBJ2-2, with a tentative D call TRBD2 (6 bases). CDR1 is ENHRY and CDR2 is SYGVKD in the germline V gene. CDR3 size: 15 residues. V gave up 5 bases and J gave up 0 bases, with 10 bases separating them. CDR3 region: CAISTGTSNTGELFF. The DNA of the CDR3 is TGTGCCATCAGTACCGGGACTTCGAACACCGGGGAGCTGTTTTTT.

The rearrangement uses TRBV19 and TRBJ2-5; TRBD1 matches 7 bases. The CDR3 has 16 amino acids. Trimming at V came to 3 bases and at J to 3 bases, leaving 10 bases not matched to a gene. CDR1 and CDR2 from the germline V gene are LNHDA and SQIVND (reference sequence). This CDR3 is CASSIGLARGKETQYF. The CDR3 nucleotides read TGTGCCAGTAGTATTGGATTAGCCAGGGGGAAAGAGACCCAGTACTTC. Supplemented by reference TRBV19 and TRBJ2-5, the full variable domain reads DGGITQSPKYLFRKEGQNVTLSCEQNLNHDAMYWYRQDPGQGLRLIYYSQIVNDFQKGDIAEGYSVSREKKESFPLTVTSAQKNPTAFYLCASSIGLARGKETQYFGPGTRLLVL.

The table lists this clone with a few counts. V gene TRBV5-4 combines with J gene TRBJ1-2; 10 positions agree with TRBD1. The CDR3 spans 15 residues. J gave up 7 bases and V 4 bases, and 10 bases lay outside the gene matches. Germline V gives CDR1 SGHNT, CDR2 YYREEE (reference sequence). CDR3: CASSPWTGGGGGYTF. DNA for the CDR3: TGTGCCAGCAGCCCGTGGACAGGGGGAGGAGGTGGCTACACCTTC.

A single count supports this clone. V is TRBV4-1 and J is TRBJ1-1, with a tentative D call TRBD1 (5 bases). The V gene's germline CDR1 is MGHRA and CDR2 YSYEKL. Trimming took off 1 base at V and 0 bases at J, with 12 bases between the two ends. The CDR3 length is 16 residues. The CDR3 coding sequence is TGCGCCAGCAGCCAAGTAGGGGCTGGTATGAACACTGAAGCTTTCTTT. This sequence encodes CASSQVGAGMNTEAFF.

This chain connects TRBV28 to TRBJ2-5, with 7 bases lining up with TRBD2. The CDR3 extends over 15 amino acids. CDR1 MDHEN and CDR2 SYDVKM come from the germline V gene. V was clipped by 5 bases and J by 4 bases; unmatched bases: 10. The CDR3 DNA reads TGTGCCAGCAGTCGTCCGGGACTAAGAGGAGAGACCCAGTACTTC. Translation gives CASSRPGLRGETQYF.

V usage is TRBV2 and J usage is TRBJ2-7; either TRBD1 or TRBD2 may fit D (5 bases each). The length of the CDR3 is 12 residues. Germline CDR1 is SNHLY and CDR2 is FYNNEI. Trimming removed 3 bases at V and 9 bases at J, with 12 bases between. The CDR3 DNA sequence: TGTGCCAGCAGTGATGGACTTAGGGGGCAGTACTTC. Amino acids: CASSDGLRGQYF.

The chain uses TRBV19 and TRBJ1-2, with TRBD1 matching over 7 bases. With 6 bases clipped from V and 4 bases from J, the junction kept 5 bases outside the gene matches. Germline lookup yields CDR1 LNHDA and CDR2 SQIVND (reference sequence). There are 13 residues in the CDR3. CDR3 region: CASRKQGIYGYTF. As DNA, the CDR3 is TGTGCCAGTAGGAAACAGGGGATCTATGGCTACACCTTC. Filled out from reference TRBV19 and TRBJ1-2, the complete variable domain reads DGGITQSPKYLFRKEGQNVTLSCEQNLNHDAMYWYRQDPGQGLRLIYYSQIVNDFQKGDIAEGYSVSREKKESFPLTVTSAQKNPTAFYLCASRKQGIYGYTFGSGTRLTVV.

The rearrangement joins TRBV5-6 to TRBJ2-7, with 8 nucleotides matching TRBD1. CDR1 and CDR2 from the germline V gene are SGHDT and YYEEEE. The CDR3 consists of 15 residues. Trimming removed 3 bases from V and 2 bases from J; junction bases left unmatched: 7. The CDR3 protein is CASSWFDRGPYEQYF. CDR3 coding DNA: TGTGCCAGCAGCTGGTTTGACAGGGGCCCCTACGAGCAGTACTTC.